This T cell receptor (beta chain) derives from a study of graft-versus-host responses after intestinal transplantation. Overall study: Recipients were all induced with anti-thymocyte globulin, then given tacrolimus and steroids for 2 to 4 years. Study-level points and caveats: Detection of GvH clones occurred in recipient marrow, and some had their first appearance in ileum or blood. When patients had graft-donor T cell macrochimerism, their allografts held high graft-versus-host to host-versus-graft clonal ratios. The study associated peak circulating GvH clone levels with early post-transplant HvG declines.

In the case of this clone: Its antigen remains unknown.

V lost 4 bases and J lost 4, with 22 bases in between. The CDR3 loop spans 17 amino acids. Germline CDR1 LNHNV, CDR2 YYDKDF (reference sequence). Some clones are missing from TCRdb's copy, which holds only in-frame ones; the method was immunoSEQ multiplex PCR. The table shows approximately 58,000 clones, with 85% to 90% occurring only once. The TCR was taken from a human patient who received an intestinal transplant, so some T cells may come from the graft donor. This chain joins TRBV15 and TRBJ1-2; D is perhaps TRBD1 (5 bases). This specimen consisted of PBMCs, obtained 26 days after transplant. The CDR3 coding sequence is TGTGCCACCAGCATTGGGGGGATGGAGGCGCCGCGCTATGGCTACACCTTC. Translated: CATSIGGMEAPRYGYTF.